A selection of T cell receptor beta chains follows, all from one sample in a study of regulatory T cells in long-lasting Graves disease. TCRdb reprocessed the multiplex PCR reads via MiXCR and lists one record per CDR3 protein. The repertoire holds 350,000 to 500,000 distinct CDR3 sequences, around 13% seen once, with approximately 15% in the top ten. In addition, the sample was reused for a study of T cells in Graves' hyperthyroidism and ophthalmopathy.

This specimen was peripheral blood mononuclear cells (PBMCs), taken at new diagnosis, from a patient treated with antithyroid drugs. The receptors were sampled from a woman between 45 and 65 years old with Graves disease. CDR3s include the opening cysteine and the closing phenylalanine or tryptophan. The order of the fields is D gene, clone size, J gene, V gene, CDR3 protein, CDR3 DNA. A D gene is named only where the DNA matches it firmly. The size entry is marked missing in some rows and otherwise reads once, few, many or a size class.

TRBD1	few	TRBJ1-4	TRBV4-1	CASSQGQRATNEKLFF	TGCGCCAGCAGCCAGGGACAGAGAGCAACTAATGAAAAACTGTTTTTT
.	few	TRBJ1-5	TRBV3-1	CASSQDPDQPQHF	TGTGCCAGCAGCCAAGATCCCGACCAGCCCCAGCATTTT
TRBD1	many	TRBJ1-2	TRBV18	CASSPDRDGYTF	TGCGCCAGCAGCCCAGACAGGGACGGCTACACCTTC
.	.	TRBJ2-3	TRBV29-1	CSVEHRDGTDTQYF	TGCAGCGTTGAACACAGGGACGGCACAGATACGCAGTATTTT
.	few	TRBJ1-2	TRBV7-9	CASSGLHGANYYGYTF	TGTGCCAGCAGCGGACTTCACGGGGCCAACTACTATGGCTACACCTTC
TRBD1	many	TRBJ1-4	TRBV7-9	CASSSGQGLEKLFF	TGTGCCAGCAGCTCCGGACAGGGGCTTGAAAAACTGTTTTTT
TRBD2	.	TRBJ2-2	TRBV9	CASSVGTSGSGTGELFF	TGTGCCAGCAGCGTAGGGACTAGCGGGAGTGGAACCGGGGAGCTGTTTTTT
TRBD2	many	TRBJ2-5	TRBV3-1	CASSHASGRETQYF	TGTGCCAGCAGCCACGCTAGCGGGAGAGAGACCCAGTACTTC
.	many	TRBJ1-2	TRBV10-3	CAISDGTDGGYGYTF	TGTGCCATCAGTGATGGGACCGATGGGGGCTATGGCTACACCTTC
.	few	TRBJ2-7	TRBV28	CASSHAANSYEQYF	TGTGCCAGCAGCCATGCCGCGAACTCCTACGAGCAGTACTTC
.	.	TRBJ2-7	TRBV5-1	CASRAEPTSSYEQYF	TGCGCCAGCAGGGCCGAGCCTACTAGCTCCTACGAGCAGTACTTC
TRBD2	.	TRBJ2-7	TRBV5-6	CASIPRKASGSSYEQYF	TGTGCCAGCATCCCCCGGAAGGCTAGCGGGAGCTCCTACGAGCAGTACTTC
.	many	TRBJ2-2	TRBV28	CASSPRGAGTGELFF	TGTGCCAGCAGCCCTCGGGGGGCGGGCACCGGGGAGCTGTTTTTT
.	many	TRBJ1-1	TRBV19	CASSWELGSSTEAFF	TGTGCCAGTAGCTGGGAGTTAGGGTCGAGCACTGAAGCTTTCTTT
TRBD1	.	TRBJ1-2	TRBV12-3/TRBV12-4	CASSQGAVNYGYTF	TGTGCCAGCAGCCAGGGGGCTGTAAACTATGGCTACACCTTC
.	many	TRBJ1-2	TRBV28	CASSRPHRDYTF	TGTGCCAGCAGTCGTCCACATCGGGACTACACCTTC
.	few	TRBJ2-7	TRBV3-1	CASSQVHGSKDEQYF	TGTGCCAGCAGCCAAGTACACGGGAGTAAGGACGAGCAGTACTTC
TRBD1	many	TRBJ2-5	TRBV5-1	CASSLLLGTDQETQYF	TGCGCCAGCAGCTTGCTACTCGGGACAGATCAAGAGACCCAGTACTTC
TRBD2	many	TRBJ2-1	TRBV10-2	CASSEVAGYSGQFF	TGCGCCAGCAGTGAGGTAGCGGGATATTCGGGGCAGTTCTTC
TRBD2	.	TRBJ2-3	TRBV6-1	CASSETRGLAGVSTDTQYF	TGTGCCAGCAGTGAAACTCGAGGACTAGCGGGAGTTAGCACAGATACGCAGTATTTT
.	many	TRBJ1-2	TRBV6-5	CASSYHRDSSNYGYTF	TGTGCCAGCAGTTACCACCGGGACTCCAGCAACTATGGCTACACCTTC
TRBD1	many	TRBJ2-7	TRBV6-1	CASRYDRVAYEQYF	TGTGCCAGCAGATACGACAGGGTAGCCTACGAGCAGTACTTC
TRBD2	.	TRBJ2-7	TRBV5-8	CASSWGLAREQYF	TGTGCCAGCAGCTGGGGACTAGCGAGGGAGCAGTACTTC
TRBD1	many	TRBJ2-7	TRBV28	CASSPPGTASYEQYF	TGTGCCAGCAGTCCTCCCGGGACAGCGAGCTACGAGCAGTACTTC
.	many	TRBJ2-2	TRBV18	CASSGAGSTNTGELFF	TGTGCCAGCTCCGGTGCCGGGTCAACGAACACCGGGGAGCTGTTTTTT
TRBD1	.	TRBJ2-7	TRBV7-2	CASSFVDRAYEQYF	TGTGCCAGCAGCTTCGTTGACAGGGCCTACGAGCAGTACTTC
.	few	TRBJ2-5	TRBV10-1	CASSESRDQETQYF	TGCGCCAGCAGTGAGTCAAGGGACCAAGAGACCCAGTACTTC
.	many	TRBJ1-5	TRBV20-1	CSARLYSNQPQHF	TGCAGTGCTAGACTCTATAGCAATCAGCCCCAGCATTTT
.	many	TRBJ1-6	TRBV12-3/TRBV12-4	CASSSTVKDSPLHF	TGTGCCAGCAGTTCGACAGTTAAGGATTCACCCCTCCACTTT
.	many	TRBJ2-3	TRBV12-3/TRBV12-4	CASSLDSYLRAVGDTDTQYF	TGTGCCAGCAGTTTAGACTCTTATTTGAGGGCCGTGGGGGACACAGATACGCAGTATTTT
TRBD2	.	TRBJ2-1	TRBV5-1	CASSISGRLPNEQFF	TGCGCCAGCAGCATCAGCGGGAGGCTACCCAATGAGCAGTTCTTC
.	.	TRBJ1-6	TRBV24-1	CAKADISYNSPLHF	TGTGCCAAGGCGGACATCTCCTATAATTCACCCCTCCACTTT
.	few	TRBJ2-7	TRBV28	CASSFPGQSSYEQYF	TGTGCCAGCAGTTTTCCGGGACAAAGCTCCTACGAGCAGTACTTC
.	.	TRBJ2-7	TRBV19	CASSISGDTYEQYF	TGTGCCAGTAGTATATCAGGGGACACCTACGAGCAGTACTTC
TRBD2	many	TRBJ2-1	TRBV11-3	CASSLARGGEQFF	TGTGCCAGCAGCTTAGCTCGGGGGGGGGAGCAGTTCTTC